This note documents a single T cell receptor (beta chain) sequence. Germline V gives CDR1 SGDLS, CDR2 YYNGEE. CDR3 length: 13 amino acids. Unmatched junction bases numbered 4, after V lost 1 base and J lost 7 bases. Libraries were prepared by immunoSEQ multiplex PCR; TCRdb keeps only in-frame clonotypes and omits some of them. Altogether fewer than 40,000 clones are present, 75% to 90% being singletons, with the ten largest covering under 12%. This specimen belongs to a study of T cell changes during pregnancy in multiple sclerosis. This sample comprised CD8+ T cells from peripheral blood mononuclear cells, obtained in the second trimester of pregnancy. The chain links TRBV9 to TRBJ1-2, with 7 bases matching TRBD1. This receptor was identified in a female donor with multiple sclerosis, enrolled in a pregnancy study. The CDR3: CASSVQEGAGYTF. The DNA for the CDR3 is TGTGCCAGCAGCGTACAGGAGGGGGCTGGCTACACCTTC.